Sequencing of this T cell receptor (beta chain) was carried out in a study of CD8+CD57+ T cells in acquired aplastic anemia. Genomic DNA was employed as the template in profiling TCR beta VDJ and CDR3. TCRdb re-analysed the reads in MiXCR, keeping a single row per CDR3 protein. The data contain 150,000 to 180,000 distinct CDR3 sequences, roughly 54% of them seen just once; the ten biggest clones take up approximately 12%. CD8+CD57+ cell expansion, shown by flow cytometry, had occurred in the patients selected for sequencing. Severe acquired aplastic anemia was present in all patients. As regards this clonotype: The antigen is undetermined.

This CDR3 is 15 amino acids long. V lost 5 bases and J lost 4, with 17 bases in between. Broader study findings: Found in both controls and patients were approximately 31 CD8+ CDR3 sequences. No significant patient-versus-control difference appeared in CD8+ Simpson's diversity.

Sequenced material: sorted CD4+, CD8+, or CD8+CD57+ T cells (not recorded which) from PBMCs. The receptor was isolated from a human donor with aplastic anemia. The genes are TRBV12-3 or TRBV12-4 and TRBJ1-2; weak D call: TRBD1 (5 bases). CDR3 bases: TGTGCCAGCAGTCCTGTGGCAGGGCGGATCTATGGCTACACCTTC. Translating gives CASSPVAGRIYGYTF.